The clone carrying this TCR beta chain was observed a handful of times. Its antigen is not known. The ends were cut back, 4 bases at V and 2 bases at J, with 11 bases in the middle. In germline, CDR1 is SGHDN, CDR2 FVKESK. CDR3 length equals 14 residues. This record belongs to a study of identical twins. Donors uniformly comprised healthy Caucasians. Overall study findings and caveats: Without tracking the same donors, conclusions rested on cross-sectional statistical analysis.

Addition of a universal primer site occurred through template switching, and cDNA carried unique molecular identifiers. TCRdb re-derived calls from the 5' RACE reads in MiXCR, one entry per CDR3 protein. The top ten hold about 0.27% of the sample, which has 1.5 million to 2 million distinct CDR3 sequences, roughly a third seen once. Input material: cord blood. V usage is TRBV14 and J usage is TRBJ1-2, with a weak D call TRBD1 (5 bases). This TCR came from a newborn girl in good health. CDR3 nucleotides: TGTGCCAGCAGCCCTGAGTGGGACAACTATGGCTACACCTTC. The encoded protein is CASSPEWDNYGYTF.